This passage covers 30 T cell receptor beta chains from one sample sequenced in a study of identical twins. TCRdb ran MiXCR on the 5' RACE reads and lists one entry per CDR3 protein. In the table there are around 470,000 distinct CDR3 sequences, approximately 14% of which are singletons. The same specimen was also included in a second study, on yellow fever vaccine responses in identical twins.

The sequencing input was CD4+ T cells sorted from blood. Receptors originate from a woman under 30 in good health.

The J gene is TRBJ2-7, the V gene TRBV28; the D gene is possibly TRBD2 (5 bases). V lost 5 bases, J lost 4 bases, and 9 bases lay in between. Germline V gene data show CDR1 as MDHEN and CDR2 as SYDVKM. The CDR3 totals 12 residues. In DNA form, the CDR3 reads TGTGCCAGCAGTACGCCGGGGTACGAGCAGTACTTC. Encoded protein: CASSTPGYEQYF.

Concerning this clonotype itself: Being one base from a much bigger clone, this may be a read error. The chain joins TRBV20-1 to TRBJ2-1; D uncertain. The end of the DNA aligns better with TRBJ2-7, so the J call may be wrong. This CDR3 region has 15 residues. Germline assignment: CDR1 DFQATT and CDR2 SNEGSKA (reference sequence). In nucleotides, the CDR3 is TGCAGTGCTAGAGATCCACGTGGTTCGTACAATGAGCAGTACTTC. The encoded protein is CSARDPRGSYNEQYF.

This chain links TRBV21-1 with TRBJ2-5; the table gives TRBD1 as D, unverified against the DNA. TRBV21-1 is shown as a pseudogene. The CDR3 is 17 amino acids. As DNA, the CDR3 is TGTGCCAGCAGCAAAGCAGGCAGGAGACAGACAAGAGAGACCCAGTACTTC. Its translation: CASSKAGRRQTRETQYF.

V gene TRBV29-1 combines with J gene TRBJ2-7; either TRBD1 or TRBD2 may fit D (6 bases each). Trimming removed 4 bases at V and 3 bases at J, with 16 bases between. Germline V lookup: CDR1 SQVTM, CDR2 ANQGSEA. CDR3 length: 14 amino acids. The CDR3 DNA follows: TGCAGCGTTGGGGGGGCAGGGACCGACTACGAGCAGTACTTC. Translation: CSVGGAGTDYEQYF.

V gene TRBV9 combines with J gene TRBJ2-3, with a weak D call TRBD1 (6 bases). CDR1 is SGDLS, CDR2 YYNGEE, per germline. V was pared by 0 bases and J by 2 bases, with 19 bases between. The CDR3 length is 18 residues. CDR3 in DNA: TGTGCCAGCAGCGTAGATGGCGGTAAGGGACAACTCACAGATACGCAGTATTTT. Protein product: CASSVDGGKGQLTDTQYF.

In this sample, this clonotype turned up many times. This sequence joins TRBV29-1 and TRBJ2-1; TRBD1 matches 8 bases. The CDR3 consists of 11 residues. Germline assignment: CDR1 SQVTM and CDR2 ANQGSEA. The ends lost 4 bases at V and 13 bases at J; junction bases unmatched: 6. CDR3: CSVVTDRGQFF. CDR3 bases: TGCAGCGTTGTAACAGACAGGGGACAGTTCTTC.

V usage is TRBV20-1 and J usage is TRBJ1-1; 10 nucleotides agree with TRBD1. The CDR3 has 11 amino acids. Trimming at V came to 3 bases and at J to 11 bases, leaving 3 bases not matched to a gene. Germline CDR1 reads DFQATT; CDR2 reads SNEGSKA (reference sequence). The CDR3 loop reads CSARMDRGAFF. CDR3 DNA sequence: TGCAGTGCTAGGATGGACAGGGGGGCTTTCTTT.

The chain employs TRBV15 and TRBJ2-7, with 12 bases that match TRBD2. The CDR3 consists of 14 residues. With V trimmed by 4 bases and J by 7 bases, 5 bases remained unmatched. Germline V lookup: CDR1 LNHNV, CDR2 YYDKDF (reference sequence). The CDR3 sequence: CATSTRLAGAEQYF. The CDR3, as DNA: TGTGCCACCAGCACTCGACTAGCGGGGGCTGAGCAGTACTTC.

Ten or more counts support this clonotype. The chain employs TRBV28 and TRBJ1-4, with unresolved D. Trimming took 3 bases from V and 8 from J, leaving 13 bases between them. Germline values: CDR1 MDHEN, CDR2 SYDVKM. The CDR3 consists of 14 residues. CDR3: CASSFLDRGEKLFF. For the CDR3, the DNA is TGTGCCAGCAGTTTCCTGGATAGAGGCGAAAAACTGTTTTTT.

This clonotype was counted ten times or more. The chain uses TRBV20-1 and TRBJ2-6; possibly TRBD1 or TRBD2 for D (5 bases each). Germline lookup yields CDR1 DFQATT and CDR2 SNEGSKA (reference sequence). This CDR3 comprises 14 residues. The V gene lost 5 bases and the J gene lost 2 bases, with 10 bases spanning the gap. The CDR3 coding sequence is TGCAGTGCTCACGGGGCAACTGGGGCCAACGTCCTGACTTTC. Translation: CSAHGATGANVLTF.

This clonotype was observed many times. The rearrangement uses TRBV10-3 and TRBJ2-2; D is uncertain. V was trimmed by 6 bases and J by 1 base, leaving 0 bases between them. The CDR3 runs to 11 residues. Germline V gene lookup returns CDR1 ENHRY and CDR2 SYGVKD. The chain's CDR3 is CAIRNTGELFF. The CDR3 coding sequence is TGTGCCATCAGGAACACCGGGGAGCTGTTTTTT.

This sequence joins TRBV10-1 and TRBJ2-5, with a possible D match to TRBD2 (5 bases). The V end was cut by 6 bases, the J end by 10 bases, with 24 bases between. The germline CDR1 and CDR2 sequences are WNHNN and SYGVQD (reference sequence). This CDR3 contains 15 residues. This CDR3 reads CASSLGPAATGIQYF. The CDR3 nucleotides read TGCGCCAGCAGCCTAGGACCCGCCGCTACGGGGATCCAGTACTTC.

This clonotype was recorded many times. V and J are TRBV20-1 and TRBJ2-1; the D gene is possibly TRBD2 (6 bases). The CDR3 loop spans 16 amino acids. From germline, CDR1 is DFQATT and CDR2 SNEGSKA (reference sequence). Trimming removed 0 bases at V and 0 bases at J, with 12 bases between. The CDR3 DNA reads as TGCAGTGCTAGAGATTTCCCTAGCGACTCCTACAATGAGCAGTTCTTC. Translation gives CSARDFPSDSYNEQFF.

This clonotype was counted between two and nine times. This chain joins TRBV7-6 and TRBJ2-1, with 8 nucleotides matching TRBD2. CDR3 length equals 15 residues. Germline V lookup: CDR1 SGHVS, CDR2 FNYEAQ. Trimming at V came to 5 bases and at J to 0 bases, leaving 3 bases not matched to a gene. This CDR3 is CASSTTSGSYNEQFF. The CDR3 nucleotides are TGTGCCAGCAGCACAACTAGCGGCTCCTACAATGAGCAGTTCTTC. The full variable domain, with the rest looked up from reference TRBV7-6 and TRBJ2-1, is GAGVSQSPRYKVTKRGQDVALRCDPISGHVSLYWYRQALGQGPEFLTYFNYEAQQDKSGLPNDRFSAERPEGSISTLTIQRTEQRDSAMYRCASSTTSGSYNEQFFGPGTRLTVL.

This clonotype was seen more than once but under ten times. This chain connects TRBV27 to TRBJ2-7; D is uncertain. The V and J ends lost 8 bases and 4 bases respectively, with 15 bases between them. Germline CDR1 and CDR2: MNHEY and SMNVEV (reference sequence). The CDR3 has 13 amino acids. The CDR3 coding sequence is TGTGCCAGCGCAGAAGTCCCACTATACGAGCAGTACTTC. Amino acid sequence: CASAEVPLYEQYF.

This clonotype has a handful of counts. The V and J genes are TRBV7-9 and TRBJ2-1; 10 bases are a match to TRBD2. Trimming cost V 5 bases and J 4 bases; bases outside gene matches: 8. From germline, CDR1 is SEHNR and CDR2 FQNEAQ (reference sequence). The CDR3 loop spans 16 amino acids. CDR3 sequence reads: CASSHTWTSGYNEQFF. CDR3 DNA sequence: TGTGCCAGCAGCCACACGTGGACTAGCGGATACAATGAGCAGTTCTTC.

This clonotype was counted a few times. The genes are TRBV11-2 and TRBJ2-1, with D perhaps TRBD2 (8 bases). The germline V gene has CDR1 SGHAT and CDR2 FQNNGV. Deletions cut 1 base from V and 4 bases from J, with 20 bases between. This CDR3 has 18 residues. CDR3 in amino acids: CASSLGRGGTVGYNEQFF. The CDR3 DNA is TGTGCCAGCAGCTTAGGCCGGGGGGGGACAGTGGGGTACAATGAGCAGTTCTTC.

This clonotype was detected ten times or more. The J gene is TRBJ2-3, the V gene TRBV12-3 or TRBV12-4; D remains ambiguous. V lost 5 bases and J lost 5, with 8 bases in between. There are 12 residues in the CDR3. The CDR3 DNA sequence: TGTGCCAGCAGTCCCCACGGAGATACGCAGTATTTT. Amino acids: CASSPHGDTQYF.

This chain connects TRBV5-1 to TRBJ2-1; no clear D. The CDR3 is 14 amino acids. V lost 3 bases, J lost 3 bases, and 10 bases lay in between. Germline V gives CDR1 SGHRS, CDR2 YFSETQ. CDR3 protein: CASSSRRDYNEQFF. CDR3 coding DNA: TGCGCCAGCAGCTCCCGGAGAGACTACAATGAGCAGTTCTTC.

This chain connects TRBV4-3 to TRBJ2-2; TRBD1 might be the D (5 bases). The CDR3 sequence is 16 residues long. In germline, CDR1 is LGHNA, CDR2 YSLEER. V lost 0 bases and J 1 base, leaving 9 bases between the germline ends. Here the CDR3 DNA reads TGCGCCAGCAGCCAAGACCCAGACAGGAACACCGGGGAGCTGTTTTTT. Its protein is CASSQDPDRNTGELFF.

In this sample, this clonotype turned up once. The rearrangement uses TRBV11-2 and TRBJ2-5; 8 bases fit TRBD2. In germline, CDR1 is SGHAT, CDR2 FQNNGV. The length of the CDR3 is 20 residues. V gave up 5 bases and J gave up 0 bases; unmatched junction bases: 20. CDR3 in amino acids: CASSRTAVAGFTTYQETQYF. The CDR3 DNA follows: TGTGCCAGCAGCCGGACTGCGGTAGCGGGATTCACGACCTACCAAGAGACCCAGTACTTC.

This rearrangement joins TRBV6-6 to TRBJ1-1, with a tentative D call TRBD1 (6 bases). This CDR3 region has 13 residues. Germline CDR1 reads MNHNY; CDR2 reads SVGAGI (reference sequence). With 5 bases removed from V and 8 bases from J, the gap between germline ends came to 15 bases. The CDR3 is CASSTAGGGEAFF. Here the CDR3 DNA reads TGTGCCAGCAGTACGGCTGGGGGCGGAGAAGCTTTCTTT.

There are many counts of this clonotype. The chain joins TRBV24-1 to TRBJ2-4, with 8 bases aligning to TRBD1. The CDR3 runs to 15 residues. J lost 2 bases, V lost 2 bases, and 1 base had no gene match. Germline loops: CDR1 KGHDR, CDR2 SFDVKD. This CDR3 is CATSDSGGPKNIQYF. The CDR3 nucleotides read TGTGCCACCAGTGATTCAGGGGGCCCCAAAAACATTCAGTACTTC.

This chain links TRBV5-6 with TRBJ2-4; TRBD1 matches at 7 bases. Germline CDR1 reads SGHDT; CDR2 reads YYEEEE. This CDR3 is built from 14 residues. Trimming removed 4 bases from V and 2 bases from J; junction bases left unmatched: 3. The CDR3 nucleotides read TGTGCCAGCAGCCGACAGGGCTCCAAAAACATTCAGTACTTC. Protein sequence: CASSRQGSKNIQYF.

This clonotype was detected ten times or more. CDR3 region: CASSFGGQGDWGNEQFF. CDR3 nucleotide sequence: TGTGCCAGCAGTTTCGGTGGGCAGGGGGACTGGGGCAATGAGCAGTTCTTC. The chain joins TRBV12-3 or TRBV12-4 to TRBJ2-1; D may be TRBD1 (7 bases). V was shortened by 3 bases and J by 6 bases, with 21 bases between the two germline ends. This CDR3 contains 17 residues.

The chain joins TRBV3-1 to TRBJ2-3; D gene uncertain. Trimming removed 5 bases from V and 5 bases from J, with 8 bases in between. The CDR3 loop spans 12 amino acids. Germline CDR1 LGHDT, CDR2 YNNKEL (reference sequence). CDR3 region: CASSDIGDTQYF. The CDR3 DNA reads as TGTGCCAGCAGCGACATAGGAGATACGCAGTATTTT.

The CDR3 sequence: CASSATGGARNIQYF. For the CDR3, the DNA is TGTGCCAGCAGTGCGACAGGGGGCGCCCGAAACATTCAGTACTTC. This chain connects TRBV6-1 to TRBJ2-4; 10 bases match TRBD1. Germline V gene data show CDR1 as MNHNS and CDR2 as SASEGT. The CDR3 length is 15 residues. Germline trimming cut 4 bases from V and 6 bases from J; bases unmatched to any gene: 6.

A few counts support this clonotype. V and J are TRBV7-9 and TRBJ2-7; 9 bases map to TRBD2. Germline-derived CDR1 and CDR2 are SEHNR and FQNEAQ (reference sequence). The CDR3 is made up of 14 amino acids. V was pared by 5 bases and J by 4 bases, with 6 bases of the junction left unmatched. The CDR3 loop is CASSTRTSDYEQYF. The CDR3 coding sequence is TGTGCCAGCAGCACACGGACTAGCGATTACGAGCAGTACTTC.

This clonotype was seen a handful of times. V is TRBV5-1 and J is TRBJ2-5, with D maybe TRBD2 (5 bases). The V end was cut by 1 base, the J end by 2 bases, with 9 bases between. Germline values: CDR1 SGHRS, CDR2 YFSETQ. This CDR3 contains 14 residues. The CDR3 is CASSLIPGQETQYF. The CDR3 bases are TGCGCCAGCAGCTTGATTCCGGGGCAAGAGACCCAGTACTTC.

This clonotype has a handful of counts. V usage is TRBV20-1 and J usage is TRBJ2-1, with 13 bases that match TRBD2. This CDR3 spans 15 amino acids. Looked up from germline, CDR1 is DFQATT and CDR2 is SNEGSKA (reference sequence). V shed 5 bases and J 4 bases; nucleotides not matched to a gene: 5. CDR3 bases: TGCAGTGCTTCTGGGACTAGCGGGACTTACAATGAGCAGTTCTTC. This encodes CSASGTSGTYNEQFF.